Each of the 23 T cell receptor beta chains below was sequenced from the same sample in a study of blood T cell repertoires in COVID-19. TCRdb keeps only in-frame clones here, not all; method: immunoSEQ multiplex PCR. The sample includes 150,000 to 200,000 clones, about 80% seen only once; the top ten take roughly 6.4%. Sequencing was carried out using peripheral blood. These receptors were taken from a woman aged 35 to 49 with COVID-19, enrolled during active disease.

V gene TRBV19 combines with J gene TRBJ1-1, with D perhaps TRBD1 (5 bases). This CDR3 is 14 amino acids long. The V and J ends lost 5 bases and 3 bases respectively, with 13 bases between them. CDR1 and CDR2 from the germline V gene are LNHDA and SQIVND (reference sequence). As DNA, the CDR3 is TGTGCCAGTAGTCATCCCCGCAGGGACACTGAAGCTTTCTTT. Translated, it gives CASSHPRRDTEAFF.

The chain uses TRBV11-3 and TRBJ2-1; D is undetermined. The CDR3 is 15 amino acids. Germline V lookup: CDR1 SGHNT, CDR2 YENEEA. With 0 bases removed from V and 0 bases from J, the gap between germline ends came to 6 bases. CDR3: CASSLDSSSYNEQFF. The CDR3 nucleotides are TGTGCCAGCAGCTTAGACTCGAGCTCCTACAATGAGCAGTTCTTC.

The V gene is TRBV12-3 or TRBV12-4, the J gene TRBJ1-1; D not certain. V was pared by 6 bases and J by 8 bases, with 10 bases between. CDR3 length: 11 residues. The CDR3 DNA sequence: TGTGCCAGCAGCCAAAACAGCGAAGCTTTCTTT. It is translated as CASSQNSEAFF.

The chain carries TRBV5-4 and TRBJ2-5; TRBD2 might be the D (6 bases). Trimming took off 2 bases at V and 8 bases at J, with 10 bases between the two ends. This CDR3 has 12 residues. Germline-derived CDR1 and CDR2 are SGHNT and YYREEE (reference sequence). CDR3 residues: CASSFDGRTQYF. The DNA for the CDR3 is TGTGCCAGCAGCTTCGACGGGAGAACCCAGTACTTC.

The CDR3 region has the DNA TGCAGTGTGCGGAGGGAGCGTGGCTACACCTTC. The encoded protein is CSVRRERGYTF. The chain combines TRBV20-1 with TRBJ1-2; D call uncertain. V lost 7 bases and J lost 7, with 13 bases in between. CDR1 and CDR2 from the germline V gene are DFQATT and SNEGSKA (reference sequence). The CDR3 length is 11 residues.

V usage is TRBV11-2 and J usage is TRBJ2-4, with 7 bases fitting TRBD1. The CDR3 covers 14 residues. V lost 8 bases and J lost 2; bases outside the gene matches: 6. Germline V gene lookup returns CDR1 SGHAT and CDR2 FQNNGV. The CDR3 loop is CASADRETKNIQYF. CDR3 bases: TGTGCCAGCGCTGACAGGGAGACCAAAAACATTCAGTACTTC.

This chain joins TRBV2 and TRBJ1-3; tentatively, D is TRBD1 (5 bases). Germline V CDR1 and CDR2: SNHLY, FYNNEI. The CDR3 is made up of 14 amino acids. V lost 5 bases and J lost 0, with 8 bases in between. The CDR3 region is CASSPRVSGNTIYF. DNA of the CDR3: TGTGCCAGCAGTCCCAGGGTCTCTGGAAACACCATATATTTT.

This rearrangement joins TRBV30 to TRBJ1-6, with D hard to call. The CDR3 extends over 11 amino acids. The germline CDR1 and CDR2 sequences are GTSNPN and SVGIG (reference sequence). Trimming left V 4 bases short and J 6 bases short, with 4 bases between. The CDR3 protein is CAWMANSPLHF. DNA for the CDR3: TGTGCCTGGATGGCTAATTCACCCCTCCACTTT.

The chain recombines TRBV28 with TRBJ2-6; unclear D gene. V lost 5 bases and J 0 bases, leaving 11 bases between the germline ends. Germline CDR1 and CDR2: MDHEN and SYDVKM. The CDR3 covers 16 residues. The CDR3 sequence is CASSTENLSGANVLTF. CDR3 DNA: TGTGCCAGCAGTACTGAGAATCTCTCTGGGGCCAACGTCCTGACTTTC.

The chain combines TRBV9 with TRBJ2-1; TRBD2 is a possible D gene (5 bases). The CDR3 sequence is 12 residues long. V lost 0 bases and J lost 10, with 8 bases in between. CDR1 is SGDLS, CDR2 YYNGEE, per germline. CDR3 nucleotides: TGTGCCAGCAGCGTAGAGGGAGAGGAGCAGTTCTTC. Residues: CASSVEGEEQFF.

The V gene is TRBV30, the J gene TRBJ1-2; D is perhaps TRBD1 (5 bases). CDR1 is GTSNPN and CDR2 is SVGIG in the germline V gene (reference sequence). V lost 3 bases and J lost 3, with 11 bases in between. The CDR3 sequence is 13 residues long. This chain's CDR3 is CAWSVQVDYGYTF. In DNA, the CDR3 is TGTGCCTGGAGCGTACAGGTTGACTATGGCTACACCTTC.

The CDR3 reads CASSINRENNQPQHF. The CDR3 bases are TGTGCCAGTAGTATTAACAGGGAAAACAATCAGCCCCAGCATTTT. V and J are TRBV19 and TRBJ1-5; D is perhaps TRBD1 (6 bases). CDR3 length equals 15 residues. Germline loops: CDR1 LNHDA, CDR2 SQIVND (reference sequence). Trimming removed 3 bases at V and 3 bases at J, with 12 bases between.

This clone was seen more than once but under ten times. This specimen includes other DNA sequences encoding the same CDR3. The CDR3 here is CASSLYNTNYGYTF. The CDR3 coding sequence is TGTGCCAGCAGTTTATACAACACGAACTATGGCTACACCTTC. The V gene is TRBV27, the J gene TRBJ1-2; D uncertain. V was cut by 1 base and J by 2 bases, with 8 bases left in between. Per the germline V gene, CDR1 is MNHEY and CDR2 is SMNVEV (reference sequence). CDR3 length equals 14 residues.

The count of this clone is one. The gene calls are TRBV10-3 and TRBJ2-1; 7 bases agree with TRBD1. V trimming: 3 bases; J trimming: 7 bases; junction bases outside the gene matches: 3. The CDR3 loop spans 13 amino acids. Germline CDR1 ENHRY, CDR2 SYGVKD. The CDR3 nucleotides read TGTGCCATCAGTGACGACAGGGAGAATGAGCAGTTCTTC. Translated: CAISDDRENEQFF.

This rearrangement joins TRBV6-5 to TRBJ1-2; TRBD1 matches 8 bases. Germline V gives CDR1 MNHEY, CDR2 SVGAGI. V gave up 0 bases and J gave up 1 base; unmatched junction bases: 4. The CDR3 runs 16 residues. This chain's CDR3 is CASSYSKQGVNYGYTF. The CDR3 bases are TGTGCCAGCAGTTACTCGAAACAGGGGGTTAACTATGGCTACACCTTC.

The V and J genes are TRBV28 and TRBJ2-3; 7 positions match TRBD2. Losses at the gene ends were 2 bases for V and 0 bases for J; bases not matched to a gene: 2. Per the germline V gene, CDR1 is MDHEN and CDR2 is SYDVKM. The CDR3 consists of 15 residues. CDR3 DNA sequence: TGTGCCAGCAGTTTAGGAGCGGGGAGCACAGATACGCAGTATTTT. This sequence encodes CASSLGAGSTDTQYF.

The chain is built from TRBV10-3 and TRBJ1-4, with 8 bases that match TRBD1. The trim removed 7 bases at V and 5 bases at J, leaving 3 bases unmatched. CDR3 length: 13 residues. Germline loops: CDR1 ENHRY, CDR2 SYGVKD. CDR3 amino acids: CAIKGQENEKLFF. In nucleotides, the CDR3 is TGTGCCATCAAGGGACAGGAGAATGAAAAACTGTTTTTT.

The J gene is TRBJ1-1, the V gene TRBV23-1; D is unresolved. TRBV23-1 is an open reading frame whose function is uncertain. The CDR3 covers 11 residues. The germline V and J ends were trimmed by 0 bases and 10 bases, with 6 bases remaining between them. The CDR3 spells CASSQSEGAFF. Written as DNA, the CDR3 is TGCGCCAGCAGTCAATCGGAGGGAGCTTTCTTT.

The CDR3, as DNA: TGCGCCAGCAGCGGGACAGGTAGCACAGATACGCAGTATTTT. Encoded protein: CASSGTGSTDTQYF. The rearrangement uses TRBV5-1 and TRBJ2-3; 8 bases fit TRBD1. V lost 4 bases, J lost 0 bases, and 1 base stayed unmatched. Germline V CDR1 and CDR2: SGHRS, YFSETQ. The CDR3 loop spans 14 amino acids.

The chain employs TRBV27 and TRBJ2-1; tentatively, D is TRBD1 (5 bases). Trimming cost V 2 bases and J 3 bases, with 5 bases left between them. Looked up from germline, CDR1 is MNHEY and CDR2 is SMNVEV (reference sequence). The CDR3 totals 13 residues. The CDR3 DNA sequence: TGTGCCAGCAGTTTAGACAGCTACAATGAGCAGTTCTTC. Translating it yields CASSLDSYNEQFF.

The chain links TRBV2 to TRBJ2-7; tentative D call: TRBD2 (6 bases). V was pared by 8 bases and J by 13 bases, with 24 bases between. The CDR3 spans 13 residues. Per the germline V gene, CDR1 is SNHLY and CDR2 is FYNNEI. This CDR3 is CASGGSGTDNIYF. The CDR3 nucleotides read TGTGCCAGCGGGGGTTCCGGGACTGATAACATTTACTTC. The full variable domain, completed using reference TRBV2 and TRBJ2-7, is EPEVTQTPSHQVTQMGQEVILRCVPISNHLYFYWYRQILGQKVEFLVSFYNNEISEKSEIFDDQFSVERPDGSNFTLKIRSTKLEDSAMYFCASGGSGTDNIYFGPGTRLTVT.

The V call is TRBV7-9, the J call TRBJ2-7, with 8 bases lining up with TRBD1. CDR1 is SEHNR, CDR2 FQNEAQ, per germline (reference sequence). The J segment lost 5 bases and the V segment lost 4 bases, leaving 16 bases of the junction unmatched. The CDR3 runs to 17 residues. The CDR3 spells CASSSEDPGQGMNEQYF. Here the CDR3 DNA reads TGTGCCAGCAGCTCCGAAGACCCAGGACAGGGAATGAACGAGCAGTACTTC.

The chain recombines TRBV10-1 with TRBJ2-2, with D perhaps matching TRBD1 (6 bases). The CDR3 runs 16 residues. Germline V gene data show CDR1 as WNHNN and CDR2 as SYGVQD (reference sequence). V was shortened by 3 bases and J by 0 bases, with 11 bases between the two germline ends. CDR3 sequence (DNA): TGCGCCAGCAGTGACCCGGGACACTCGAACACCGGGGAGCTGTTTTTT. Protein sequence: CASSDPGHSNTGELFF.